The 26 T cell receptor beta chains given below trace back to one sample, sequenced in a study of CD8+ T cells in alopecia areata. As the sequencing template, cDNA was produced by extracting RNA and reverse transcribing it. Repertoires were generated with immunoSEQ multiplex PCR, while TCRdb's copy carries only in-frame clones and drops some. The table shows approximately 170,000 clones, with about 60% occurring only once. Treatment here: oral pan-JAK inhibitor, 5-10 mg twice daily. This material consisted of CD4+ T cells sorted from blood, taken at week 24, from a patient treated with tofacitinib. These receptors all come from a human donor with alopecia areata.

The chain is built from TRBV29-1 and TRBJ2-7; 8 bases align to TRBD1. The CDR3 sequence is 13 residues long. CDR1 is SQVTM, CDR2 ANQGSEA, per germline. Unmatched junction bases numbered 7, after V lost 7 bases and J lost 2 bases. The CDR3 coding sequence is TGCAGCGCGAACAGGGGGGCAGCCTACGAGCAGTACTTC. Its translation: CSANRGAAYEQYF.

The CDR3 sequence is CASSFDREGEQFF. The CDR3 DNA is TGTGCCAGCAGCTTTGACAGGGAGGGTGAGCAGTTCTTC. This chain uses TRBV5-4 with TRBJ2-1, with D tentatively TRBD1 or TRBD2 (7 bases each). This CDR3 has 13 residues. CDR1 SGHNT and CDR2 YYREEE come from the germline V gene (reference sequence). Trimming removed 2 bases from V and 9 bases from J, with 12 bases in between. Full variable domain (rest looked up from reference TRBV5-4 and TRBJ2-1): ETGVTQSPTHLIKTRGQQVTLRCSSQSGHNTVSWYQQALGQGPQFIFQYYREEENGRGNFPPRFSGLQFPNYSSELNVNALELDDSALYLCASSFDREGEQFFGPGTRLTVL.

The chain links TRBV30 to TRBJ1-6; D possibly corresponds to TRBD1 (6 bases). There are 14 residues in the CDR3. The V and J ends lost 4 bases and 7 bases respectively, with 14 bases between them. Germline values: CDR1 GTSNPN, CDR2 SVGIG (reference sequence). CDR3 sequence: CAWNGVRGNSPLHF. In DNA, the CDR3 is TGTGCCTGGAATGGTGTCAGGGGAAATTCACCCCTCCACTTT.

The V gene is TRBV30, the J gene TRBJ1-2; D gene unclear. Germline assignment: CDR1 GTSNPN and CDR2 SVGIG (reference sequence). This CDR3 comprises 15 residues. V gave up 3 bases and J gave up 1 base, with 15 bases separating them. The DNA for the CDR3 is TGTGCCTGGAGACCCTTTCTGGGAAATAACTATGGCTACACCTTC. It is translated as CAWRPFLGNNYGYTF.

This sequence joins TRBV27 and TRBJ2-5; TRBD2 matches at 10 bases. Germline CDR1 MNHEY, CDR2 SMNVEV (reference sequence). The CDR3 has 15 residues. V lost 5 bases, J lost 2 bases, and 5 bases stayed unmatched. DNA of the CDR3: TGTGCCAGCAGTACACTAGCGGGGAAACAAGAGACCCAGTACTTC. This sequence encodes CASSTLAGKQETQYF.

The chain couples TRBV29-1 to TRBJ2-7; no firm D call. The CDR3 spans 12 residues. V was clipped by 7 bases and J by 2 bases, with 12 bases between them. Germline V gene lookup returns CDR1 SQVTM and CDR2 ANQGSEA. The CDR3 region has the DNA TGCAGCGCAGCCAGAGACGCCTACGAGCAGTACTTC. Translating it yields CSAARDAYEQYF.

This clone turned up a few times. The chain links TRBV18 to TRBJ2-5; D not resolved. This CDR3 is built from 12 residues. CDR1 and CDR2 (germline): KGHSH, LQKENI. Trimming pared 6 bases from V and 3 bases from J, leaving 8 bases between. CDR3 coding DNA: TGTGCCAGCTCGGCGGCCGAAGAGACCCAGTACTTC. Protein product: CASSAAEETQYF.

This clone was seen only a few times. The chain is built from TRBV6-5 and TRBJ1-2; no reliable D call. Trimming removed 4 bases at V and 3 bases at J, with 15 bases between. Germline V CDR1 and CDR2: MNHEY, SVGAGI. The CDR3 has 15 amino acids. Here the CDR3 reads CASSSSGSFHYGYTF. CDR3 nucleotide sequence: TGTGCCAGCAGTTCGTCGGGCAGTTTTCACTATGGCTACACCTTC.

The chain has TRBV4-1 and TRBJ2-5; the D call may be TRBD1 or TRBD2 (5 bases each). Trimming removed 3 bases from V and 3 bases from J, with 11 bases in between. The CDR3 contains 14 residues. Germline V gene sequence: CDR1 MGHRA, CDR2 YSYEKL. The CDR3 here is CASSHGTDKETQYF. CDR3 sequence (DNA): TGCGCCAGCAGCCATGGGACGGATAAAGAGACCCAGTACTTC.

There are a few counts of this clone. The rearrangement uses TRBV19 and TRBJ2-2; 7 bases match TRBD1. This CDR3 spans 15 amino acids. Trimming cost V 9 bases and J 1 base; bases outside gene matches: 8. The germline CDR1 and CDR2 sequences are LNHDA and SQIVND (reference sequence). The chain's CDR3 is CASLRTGRNTGELFF. CDR3 nucleotides: TGTGCCAGCCTTCGGACAGGAAGGAACACCGGGGAGCTGTTTTTT.

The chain combines TRBV30 with TRBJ2-7; D is perhaps TRBD1 (6 bases). The CDR3 extends over 13 amino acids. Deletions cut 4 bases from V and 3 bases from J, with 13 bases between. Germline CDR1 GTSNPN, CDR2 SVGIG (reference sequence). The CDR3 DNA is TGTGCCTGGAATACTGGGGGCGGCTACGAGCAGTACTTC. Encoded protein: CAWNTGGGYEQYF.

In this sample, this clone turned up once. The J gene is TRBJ2-4, the V gene TRBV6-1; 8 bases match TRBD1. The CDR3 consists of 13 residues. Germline loops: CDR1 MNHNS, CDR2 SASEGT. V lost 6 bases to trimming and J lost 7 bases; unmatched junction nucleotides: 5. This CDR3 reads CASSVTGVNIQYF. The CDR3 DNA follows: TGTGCCAGCAGCGTGACAGGGGTGAACATTCAGTACTTC.

The V call is TRBV29-1, the J call TRBJ2-7; D is unresolved. CDR1 SQVTM and CDR2 ANQGSEA come from the germline V gene. Trimming shortened V by 5 bases and J by 4 bases, and 15 bases separated the two germline ends. The CDR3 consists of 13 residues. CDR3 DNA: TGCAGCGTTTCTGGTCGGGCGGTATACGAGCAGTACTTC. Protein product: CSVSGRAVYEQYF.

This chain connects TRBV30 to TRBJ1-6, with a tentative D call TRBD1 (5 bases). CDR1 is GTSNPN and CDR2 is SVGIG in the germline V gene (reference sequence). CDR3 length equals 13 residues. Trimming shortened V by 5 bases and J by 6 bases, and 11 bases separated the two germline ends. CDR3 in DNA: TGTGCCTGGGCAGGGTGGGGTAATTCACCCCTCCACTTT. Amino acid sequence: CAWAGWGNSPLHF.

This clone was counted a few times. The CDR3 loop reads CASRRDREGGYTF. As DNA, the CDR3 is TGTGCCAGCAGGAGGGACAGGGAAGGAGGCTACACCTTC. The chain combines TRBV25-1 with TRBJ1-2; 9 bases map to TRBD1. Germline V gene sequence: CDR1 MGHDK, CDR2 SYGVNS. Trimming removed 6 bases from V and 8 bases from J; junction bases left unmatched: 7. CDR3 length: 13 residues.

There are many counts of this clone. This chain connects TRBV7-9 to TRBJ2-7; TRBD1 matches 7 bases. Germline V lookup: CDR1 SEHNR, CDR2 FQNEAQ (reference sequence). J was trimmed by 2 bases and V by 4 bases; bases with no gene match: 8. The CDR3 contains 15 residues. CDR3 coding DNA: TGTGCCAGCAGCTCACTCTGGACAGGAGCCTACGAGCAGTACTTC. This sequence encodes CASSSLWTGAYEQYF.

The CDR3 loop reads CASSPLFRGQDYGYTF. The CDR3 DNA is TGTGCCAGCTCACCACTCTTCAGGGGGCAGGACTATGGCTACACCTTC. The chain recombines TRBV18 with TRBJ1-2, with 8 bases identical to TRBD1. The CDR3 extends over 16 amino acids. In germline, CDR1 is KGHSH, CDR2 LQKENI. Losses at the gene ends were 1 base for V and 3 bases for J; bases not matched to a gene: 7. The entire variable domain, with the rest obtained from reference TRBV18 and TRBJ1-2, is as follows: NAGVMQNPRHLVRRRGQEARLRCSPMKGHSHVYWYRQLPEEGLKFMVYLQKENIIDESGMPKERFSAEFPKEGPSILRIQQVVRGDSAAYFCASSPLFRGQDYGYTFGSGTRLTVV.

This sequence joins TRBV6-5 and TRBJ2-7, with 12 bases matching TRBD1. This CDR3 region has 15 residues. Germline V gene data show CDR1 as MNHEY and CDR2 as SVGAGI. Germline trimming cut 7 bases from V and 7 bases from J; bases unmatched to any gene: 11. The CDR3 nucleotides read TGTGCCAGCAACCGTCCGGGACAGGGGGCAGAAGAGCAGTACTTC. Protein product: CASNRPGQGAEEQYF.

This clone was found once. The chain recombines TRBV2 with TRBJ1-4, with 9 bases identical to TRBD1. V shed 7 bases and J 7 bases; nucleotides not matched to a gene: 4. In germline, CDR1 is SNHLY, CDR2 FYNNEI. The CDR3 spans 13 residues. The CDR3 here is CASNRDRAEKLFF. The CDR3 DNA is TGTGCCAGCAACCGGGACAGGGCTGAAAAACTGTTTTTT.

The chain carries TRBV5-1 and TRBJ2-5, with 10 bases aligning to TRBD1. The CDR3 extends over 16 amino acids. The V gene's germline CDR1 is SGHRS and CDR2 YFSETQ. With 0 bases clipped from V and 4 bases from J, the junction kept 6 bases outside the gene matches. The DNA for the CDR3 is TGCGCCAGCAGCTTGGGACAGGGGGCCCTTGGAGAGACCCAGTACTTC. Amino acids: CASSLGQGALGETQYF. Combining the CDR3 with reference TRBV5-1 and TRBJ2-5 gives the whole variable domain KAGVTQTPRYLIKTRGQQVTLSCSPISGHRSVSWYQQTPGQGLQFLFEYFSETQRNKGNFPGRFSGRQFSNSRSEMNVSTLELGDSALYLCASSLGQGALGETQYFGPGTRLLVL.

This clone was counted between two and nine times. Here the CDR3 DNA reads TGTGCCAGCAGAGACCCGGGGGTAACTGAAGCTTTCTTT. Protein: CASRDPGVTEAFF. J is TRBJ1-1 and V is TRBV2; a possible D gene is TRBD1 (5 bases). The CDR3 has 13 amino acids. Trimming cost V 6 bases and J 5 bases, with 13 bases left between them. Germline CDR1 and CDR2: SNHLY and FYNNEI. Using reference TRBV2 and TRBJ1-1 for the parts outside the CDR3, the full variable domain is EPEVTQTPSHQVTQMGQEVILRCVPISNHLYFYWYRQILGQKVEFLVSFYNNEISEKSEIFDDQFSVERPDGSNFTLKIRSTKLEDSAMYFCASRDPGVTEAFFGQGTRLTVV.

V and J are TRBV30 and TRBJ2-5; D is possibly TRBD1 (6 bases). CDR3 length: 13 amino acids. V lost 4 bases to trimming and J lost 4 bases, with 13 bases between them. Germline V gene data show CDR1 as GTSNPN and CDR2 as SVGIG (reference sequence). In DNA, the CDR3 is TGTGCCTGGAACAGGGTCGGGGCAGAGACCCAGTACTTC. Translating it yields CAWNRVGAETQYF.

The table lists this clone with a count of one. CDR3 in amino acids: CASSLHVILGGTEAFF. DNA for the CDR3: TGTGCCAGCAGCTTGCACGTCATCCTTGGGGGGACTGAAGCTTTCTTT. The V gene is TRBV7-2, the J gene TRBJ1-1; D is possibly TRBD1 (5 bases). The CDR3 has 16 amino acids. The V end was cut by 3 bases, the J end by 5 bases, with 19 bases between. Germline CDR1 is SGHTA and CDR2 is FQGNSA.

This clone was counted only a few times. The J gene is TRBJ2-3, the V gene TRBV18; unclear D gene. There are 12 residues in the CDR3. CDR1 is KGHSH, CDR2 LQKENI, per germline. V was cut by 8 bases and J by 0 bases, with 6 bases left in between. CDR3 region: CASRSSTDTQYF. In DNA, the CDR3 is TGTGCCAGCCGATCAAGCACAGATACGCAGTATTTT. The full variable domain, rest sourced from reference TRBV18 and TRBJ2-3, is NAGVMQNPRHLVRRRGQEARLRCSPMKGHSHVYWYRQLPEEGLKFMVYLQKENIIDESGMPKERFSAEFPKEGPSILRIQQVVRGDSAAYFCASRSSTDTQYFGPGTRLTVL.

The rearrangement uses TRBV6-6 and TRBJ2-7, with D uncertain. CDR3 length: 11 residues. Germline CDR1 MNHNY, CDR2 SVGAGI (reference sequence). V shed 5 bases and J shed 5 bases, with 7 bases lying between them. This CDR3 is CASSIGHEQYF. CDR3 bases: TGTGCCAGCAGTATAGGCCACGAGCAGTACTTC.

The gene calls are TRBV2 and TRBJ1-2, with 7 nucleotides matching TRBD1. V lost 3 bases, J lost 3 bases, and 4 bases stayed unmatched. This CDR3 comprises 14 residues. Germline V lookup: CDR1 SNHLY, CDR2 FYNNEI. This CDR3 reads CASSETGTDYGYTF. CDR3 coding DNA: TGTGCCAGCAGTGAGACCGGGACAGACTATGGCTACACCTTC.